This TCR beta chain was sequenced during a study of blood T cells in healthy people across ages. V was clipped by 5 bases and J by 3 bases, with 16 bases between them. Germline loops: CDR1 SEHNR, CDR2 FQNEAQ (reference sequence). CDR3 length: 15 amino acids. Drawn from each donor were roughly 10 milliliters of peripheral blood. Using a J-beta primer mix together with a sample-barcoded 5' primer, a second PCR was run for roughly 6 to 12 cycles. From each sample, at least 2.5 million paired-end reads containing CDR3 were obtained. Each CDR3 protein gets one entry after TCRdb re-called the 5' RACE reads with MiXCR. The sample has hundreds of thousands of distinct CDR3 sequences, around a quarter seen once. The same data also contributed to another study, on T cells of mothers and their children. As that report states: Several children and their three healthy Caucasian mothers were the donors. Some 2.8 million TCR beta reads per child versus over 8 million per mother.

This chain links TRBV7-9 with TRBJ1-2, with D hard to call. The source material was blood. The receptor comes from a boy younger than 18 in good health. The CDR3 coding sequence is TGTGCCAGCAGCCCCCCTGTAGGGTGGGACTATGGCTACACCTTC. This translates into CASSPPVGWDYGYTF.